This T cell receptor beta chain was sequenced during a study of beta chain features in type 1 diabetes. Study summary: Age, gender, cell numbers and subset yield matched between patients and controls. The samples had around 98 million sorted cells examined in all.

Expressed TCRB transcripts got sequenced, as all isolated RNA was reverse transcribed. The repertoire was sequenced with immunoSEQ multiplex PCR; TCRdb's copy has only in-frame clones and lacks some. The sample carries under 800,000 clones, around a sixth recorded once. Germline V gene data show CDR1 as SGHTA and CDR2 as FQGNSA. J gave up 5 bases and V 4 bases, and 4 bases lay outside the gene matches. The CDR3 runs to 14 residues. Study outcomes and limitations: Relative to healthy donors, patients appeared to have naive, central memory and Treg TCRB repertoires that were more similar.

One heparinised blood draw averaging approximately 120 mL was given by each donor. There are a few counts of this clone. Its matching antigen is unknown. The chain has TRBV7-2 and TRBJ2-7, with 11 positions matching TRBD1. The sequencing input was naive CD4+ T cells from blood. This TCR derives from a man younger than 35 in good health. CDR3 sequence reads: CASSSDRGPHEQYF. In nucleotides, the CDR3 is TGTGCCAGCAGCTCGGACAGGGGGCCCCACGAGCAGTACTTC.